This T cell receptor beta chain emerged from a study of cytomegalovirus exposure and HLA in healthy donors. Study findings and constraints: There were approximately 150 TCR beta chains listed as cytomegalovirus-associated.

The study drew the donors from its roughly 120-subject validation cohort, separate from the approximately 700-subject first cohort. CDR1 and CDR2 from the germline V gene are SGHDT and YYEEEE. CDR3 length: 15 amino acids. The V gene end was trimmed by 1 base and the J gene end by 9 bases; junction bases not matched to a gene: 10. Comment on this clone: The antigen is not known.

Method: immunoSEQ multiplex PCR; TCRdb's copy keeps in-frame clones and lacks some. The sample consists of tens of thousands of clones, 85% to 95% of them appearing once. The chain joins TRBV5-6 to TRBJ2-1; 7 bases are a match to TRBD1. This TCR was sampled from a woman aged 18-29 years in good health and CMV-seronegative. What was sequenced was PBMCs. The CDR3 spells CASSLSLKGASEQFF. CDR3 nucleotide sequence: TGTGCCAGCAGCTTGAGCTTGAAGGGGGCGAGTGAGCAGTTCTTC.